Following are 9 T cell receptor beta chains from one sample sequenced in a study of control samples from healthy donors and cancer patients. The method was immunoSEQ multiplex PCR; TCRdb's version includes in-frame clones alone and lacks a portion of them. The sample lists approximately 6,600 clones; approximately 72% were seen once. The specimen sequenced was formalin-fixed, paraffin-embedded tissue. The source of these receptors is a male donor with melanoma.

This clone is judged large. This chain links TRBV3-1 (or the pseudogene TRBV3-2) with TRBJ2-3, with 14 positions matching TRBD2. The CDR3 consists of 16 residues. V shed 4 bases and J 5 bases; nucleotides not matched to a gene: 5. Germline values: CDR1 LGHDT, CDR2 YNNKEL (reference sequence). DNA for the CDR3: TGTGCCAGCAGCCCCGGGACTAGCGGGGGTGGAGATACGCAGTATTTT. This translates into CASSPGTSGGGDTQYF.

The J gene is TRBJ2-7, the V gene TRBV6-2 or TRBV6-3, with 8 bases lining up with TRBD1. Germline values: CDR1 MNHEY, CDR2 SVGEGT. This CDR3 has 11 residues. V lost 2 bases to trimming and J lost 9 bases; unmatched junction nucleotides: 0. This chain's CDR3 is CASSYDRGQYF. CDR3 bases: TGTGCCAGCAGTTACGACAGGGGGCAGTACTTC.

CDR3 residues: CASSLELIGGTGELFF. In DNA form, the CDR3 reads TGTGCCAGCAGTTTGGAGTTGATAGGGGGCACCGGGGAGCTGTTTTTT. The V gene is TRBV28, the J gene TRBJ2-2; a weak D match, TRBD1 (6 bases). Germline assignment: CDR1 MDHEN and CDR2 SYDVKM. The V gene lost 3 bases and the J gene lost 4 bases, with 15 bases spanning the gap. This CDR3 contains 16 residues.

The V gene is TRBV7-2, the J gene TRBJ2-1; tentative D call: TRBD2 (5 bases). The CDR3 has 16 amino acids. V was trimmed by 7 bases and J by 7 bases, leaving 23 bases between them. Per germline, CDR1 SGHTA and CDR2 FQGNSA. The CDR3 here is CASNFYGSLSGNEQFF. Written as DNA, the CDR3 is TGTGCCAGCAACTTTTATGGTAGCCTATCGGGAAATGAGCAGTTCTTC.

The chain carries TRBV29-1 and TRBJ1-5; 7 positions match TRBD1. The germline V gene has CDR1 SQVTM and CDR2 ANQGSEA. The CDR3 is made up of 14 amino acids. Losses at the gene ends were 4 bases for V and 5 bases for J; bases not matched to a gene: 8. This CDR3 reads CSVAGGPLDQPQHF. CDR3 in DNA: TGCAGCGTTGCAGGGGGTCCCTTAGATCAGCCCCAGCATTTT.

This clone was counted only a few times. The rearrangement links TRBV6-5 to TRBJ1-4; 7 nucleotides agree with TRBD1. The CDR3 length is 13 residues. Germline V gene lookup returns CDR1 MNHEY and CDR2 SVGAGI. This CDR3 is CSCGQATNEKLFF. DNA for the CDR3: TGTAGCTGCGGACAGGCAACTAATGAAAAACTGTTTTTT.

This clone was observed a single time. The DNA of the CDR3 is TGTGCCAGCAGCCTTAGCGGGAAGATGGACGAGCAGTACTTC. It encodes CASSLSGKMDEQYF. The chain combines TRBV9 with TRBJ2-7; the match to TRBD2 covers 8 bases. CDR3 size: 14 residues. The V gene's germline CDR1 is SGDLS and CDR2 YYNGEE. Trimming at V came to 4 bases and at J to 5 bases, leaving 8 bases not matched to a gene.

The chain joins TRBV7-7 to TRBJ2-7, with 7 nucleotides matching TRBD1. CDR1 SSHAT and CDR2 FNYEAQ come from the germline V gene (reference sequence). The CDR3 runs 13 residues. The J segment lost 2 bases and the V segment lost 4 bases, leaving 2 bases of the junction unmatched. The CDR3 sequence: CASSYGTAYEQYF. CDR3 DNA: TGTGCCAGCAGCTACGGGACAGCCTACGAGCAGTACTTC.

This rearrangement joins TRBV5-4 to TRBJ2-7, with TRBD2 matching over 7 bases. CDR3 length: 13 residues. Trimming cost V 2 bases and J 2 bases; bases outside gene matches: 1. Germline CDR1 and CDR2: SGHNT and YYREEE (reference sequence). The CDR3 region is CASSLAGTYEQYF. CDR3 nucleotides: TGTGCCAGCAGCTTAGCGGGAACCTACGAGCAGTACTTC. Full variable domain (outside the CDR3, taken from reference TRBV5-4 and TRBJ2-7): ETGVTQSPTHLIKTRGQQVTLRCSSQSGHNTVSWYQQALGQGPQFIFQYYREEENGRGNFPPRFSGLQFPNYSSELNVNALELDDSALYLCASSLAGTYEQYFGPGTRLTVT.